What follows describes a single TCR beta chain. This sample is drawn from a study of OX40 agonist ivuxolimab in advanced cancers. Study at large: Patients were given ivuxolimab, an antibody that agonizes OX40 (CD134).

V gave up 10 bases and J gave up 1 base, with 10 bases separating them. Germline V lookup: CDR1 LNHDA, CDR2 SQIVND (reference sequence). This CDR3 comprises 12 residues. This table comes from immunoSEQ multiplex PCR, and its TCRdb copy is limited to in-frame clones, with some not included. This table has tens of thousands of clones, about 95% appearing once. The chain joins TRBV19 to TRBJ1-1; D is ambiguous. This sample comprised CD4+ or CD8+ T cells sorted from blood, obtained in a trial of the OX40 agonist ivuxolimab. The TCR was taken from an adult with an advanced solid tumor such as melanoma, head and neck, liver or kidney cancer. The CDR3 nucleotides are TGTGCCACCCGGACCGAGAACACTGAAGCTTTCTTT. This sequence encodes CATRTENTEAFF. The whole variable domain, filled in from reference TRBV19 and TRBJ1-1, reads DGGITQSPKYLFRKEGQNVTLSCEQNLNHDAMYWYRQDPGQGLRLIYYSQIVNDFQKGDIAEGYSVSREKKESFPLTVTSAQKNPTAFYLCATRTENTEAFFGQGTRLTVV.